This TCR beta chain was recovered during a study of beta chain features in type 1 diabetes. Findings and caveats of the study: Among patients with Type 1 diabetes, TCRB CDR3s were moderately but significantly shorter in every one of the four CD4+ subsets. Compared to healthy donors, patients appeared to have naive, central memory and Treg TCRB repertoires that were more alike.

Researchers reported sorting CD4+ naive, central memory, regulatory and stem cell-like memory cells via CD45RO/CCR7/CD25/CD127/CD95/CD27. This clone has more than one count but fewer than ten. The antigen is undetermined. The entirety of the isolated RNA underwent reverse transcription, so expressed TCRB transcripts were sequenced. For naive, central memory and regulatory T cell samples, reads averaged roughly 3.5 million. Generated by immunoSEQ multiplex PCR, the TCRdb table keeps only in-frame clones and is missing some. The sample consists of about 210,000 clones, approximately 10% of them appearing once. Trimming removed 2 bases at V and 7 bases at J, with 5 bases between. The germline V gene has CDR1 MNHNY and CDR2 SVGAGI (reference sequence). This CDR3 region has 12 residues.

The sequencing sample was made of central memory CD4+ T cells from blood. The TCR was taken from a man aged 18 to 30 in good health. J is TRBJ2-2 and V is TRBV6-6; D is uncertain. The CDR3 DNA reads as TGTGCCAGCAGTTACGGCGTCGGGGAGCTGTTTTTT. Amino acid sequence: CASSYGVGELFF.